The following is a T cell receptor (beta chain) sequence with its context. The antigen remains unidentified. A much larger clone sits a single nucleotide away, making a read error possible. This sample was included in a study of molecular identifiers for immune sequencing clone quantification. Study-level findings and limits: More than 99% of effector molecules, versus under 1% of naive-cell molecules, belonged to clones above 20 RNA copies.

Libraries of naive CD8 T cells were made from 20,000 to 1,000,000 sorted cells. They used 10%, 30% or 50% RNA. This CDR3 has 15 residues. Germline V lookup: CDR1 MDHEN, CDR2 SYDVKM. V lost 5 bases to trimming and J lost 5 bases; unmatched junction nucleotides: 10. Previously described methods and listed TCR primers were employed for the bulk TCR libraries. In TCRdb, the PCR reads were re-called with MiXCR into one record per CDR3 protein. This table holds 550,000 to 750,000 distinct CDR3 sequences, 20% found once. The source of this sequence is a human donor in good health. Some libraries in this study had Jurkat cell RNA spiked in. Material for sequencing was naive CD8+ T cells from blood, with Jurkat cell RNA spiked in. Subset defined: FACS-sorted CD8+CD4-CCR7+CD45RA+ naive T cells. The chain recombines TRBV28 with TRBJ2-3, with 7 nucleotides matching TRBD2. The CDR3 spells CASSLTQWGGDTQYF. As DNA, the CDR3 is TGTGCCAGCAGTCTTACTCAGTGGGGGGGAGATACGCAGTATTTT. The whole variable domain, filled in from reference TRBV28 and TRBJ2-3, reads DVKVTQSSRYLVKRTGEKVFLECVQDMDHENMFWYRQDPGLGLRLIYFSYDVKMKEKGDIPEGYSVSREKKERFSLILESASTNQTSMYLCASSLTQWGGDTQYFGPGTRLTVL.